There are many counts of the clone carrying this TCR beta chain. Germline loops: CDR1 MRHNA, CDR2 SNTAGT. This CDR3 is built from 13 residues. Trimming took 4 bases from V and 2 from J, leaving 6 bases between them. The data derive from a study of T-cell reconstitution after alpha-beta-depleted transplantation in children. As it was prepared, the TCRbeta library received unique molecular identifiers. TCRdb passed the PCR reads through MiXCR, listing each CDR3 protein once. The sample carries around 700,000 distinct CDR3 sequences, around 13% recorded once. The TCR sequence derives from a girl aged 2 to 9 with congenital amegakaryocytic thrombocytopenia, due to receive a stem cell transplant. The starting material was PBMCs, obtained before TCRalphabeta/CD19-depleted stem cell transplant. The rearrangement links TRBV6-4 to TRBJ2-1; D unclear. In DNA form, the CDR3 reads TGTGCCAGCAGTGTCGACCCCTACAATGAGCAGTTCTTC. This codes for CASSVDPYNEQFF.